Below are 6 T cell receptor beta chains sequenced from a single sample in a study of cytomegalovirus exposure and HLA in healthy donors. Sequencing used immunoSEQ multiplex PCR; TCRdb keeps in-frame clones, though not all of them. The sample lists about 200,000 clones, approximately 82% occurring once. Sequences were obtained from PBMCs. All receptors come from a woman in her late teens or twenties in good health and CMV-seronegative.

This chain links TRBV9 with TRBJ2-7, with D uncertain. CDR3 size: 13 residues. From germline, CDR1 is SGDLS and CDR2 YYNGEE. The V and J ends lost 1 base and 10 bases respectively, with 15 bases between them. The CDR3 bases are TGTGCCAGCAGCGTAACCCCCACTGGACGTCAGTACTTC. Residues: CASSVTPTGRQYF.

The CDR3 loop reads CASSPTSAKNIQYF. CDR3 in DNA: TGTGCCAGCAGCCCAACTAGCGCCAAAAACATTCAGTACTTC. V and J are TRBV4-2 and TRBJ2-4; D perhaps matches TRBD2 (6 bases). This CDR3 comprises 14 residues. Trimming left V 4 bases short and J 1 base short, with 8 bases between. The germline CDR1 and CDR2 sequences are LGHNA and YNFKEQ.

The V and J genes are TRBV5-1 and TRBJ1-2; 7 positions agree with TRBD1. The germline V gene encodes CDR1 SGHRS and CDR2 YFSETQ. V lost 0 bases to trimming and J lost 4 bases; unmatched junction nucleotides: 3. This CDR3 has 14 residues. Here the CDR3 DNA reads TGCGCCAGCAGCTTGGGGGACAGCGTCTATGGCTACACCTTC. This sequence encodes CASSLGDSVYGYTF. Variable domain in full (rest from reference TRBV5-1 and TRBJ1-2): KAGVTQTPRYLIKTRGQQVTLSCSPISGHRSVSWYQQTPGQGLQFLFEYFSETQRNKGNFPGRFSGRQFSNSRSEMNVSTLELGDSALYLCASSLGDSVYGYTFGSGTRLTVV.

The chain carries TRBV7-8 and TRBJ1-2; D is possibly TRBD1 (6 bases). The CDR3 length is 16 residues. V was pared by 1 base and J by 7 bases, with 19 bases between. The germline gives CDR1 SGHVS, CDR2 FQNEAQ. CDR3 DNA: TGTGCCAGCAGCTTAGGGGACTCAACAGGGTACGGTGGCTACACCTTC. It yields the protein CASSLGDSTGYGGYTF. Variable domain in full (rest from reference TRBV7-8 and TRBJ1-2): GAGVSQSPRYKVAKRGQDVALRCDPISGHVSLFWYQQALGQGPEFLTYFQNEAQLDKSGLPSDRFFAERPEGSVSTLKIQRTQQEDSAVYLCASSLGDSTGYGGYTFGSGTRLTVV.

There are a few counts of this clone. This sequence joins TRBV13 and TRBJ2-3, with D perhaps matching TRBD2 (5 bases). The CDR3 is 12 residues long. Germline CDR1 reads PRHDT; CDR2 reads FYEKMQ (reference sequence). V lost 2 bases to trimming and J lost 8 bases, with 8 bases between them. The CDR3 reads CASSLSGGTQYF. The CDR3 DNA follows: TGTGCCAGCAGCTTAAGCGGAGGTACGCAGTATTTT.

The J gene is TRBJ1-1, the V gene TRBV27; 7 bases are shared with TRBD1. From germline, CDR1 is MNHEY and CDR2 SMNVEV (reference sequence). Trimming removed 3 bases from V and 1 base from J; junction bases left unmatched: 8. The CDR3 covers 16 residues. The CDR3 DNA reads as TGTGCCAGCAGTTTGCGGACAGGAGTCGAGAACACTGAAGCTTTCTTT. Encoded protein: CASSLRTGVENTEAFF.